These 17 T cell receptor beta chains originate from one sample sequenced in a study of spatial heterogeneity in lung cancer. TCRdb re-derived calls from the 5' RACE reads in MiXCR, one entry per CDR3 protein. The profile shows about 6,000 distinct CDR3 sequences, under 20% of them singletons. Time point noted: sample taken at primary tumor resection. This specimen was normal lung tissue next to the tumor, taken at surgery. These receptors were taken from a male donor with early-stage non-small cell lung cancer.

This CDR3 reads CASSLELAGTTDTQYF. CDR3 coding DNA: TGTGCCAGCAGCTTAGAGCTAGCTGGAACCACAGATACGCAGTATTTT. V gene TRBV11-2 combines with J gene TRBJ2-3; D may be TRBD2 (5 bases). CDR3 length equals 16 residues. Per the germline V gene, CDR1 is SGHAT and CDR2 is FQNNGV. V lost 0 bases and J lost 2, with 12 bases in between.

The rearrangement joins TRBV6-5 to TRBJ2-3; TRBD2 agrees at 7 bases. J lost 0 bases, V lost 4 bases, and 10 bases had no gene match. CDR3 length: 17 residues. Germline V gene data show CDR1 as MNHEY and CDR2 as SVGAGI. CDR3 loop: CASSSQFASGSTDTQYF. CDR3 in DNA: TGTGCCAGCAGTTCCCAATTCGCTAGCGGAAGCACAGATACGCAGTATTTT.

In its sample, this clonotype ranks as medium-sized. The limits of the CDR3 on the DNA are not certain, so only TCRdb's listed CDR3 is given. The chain has TRBV27 and TRBJ2-2; TRBD1 is the table's D call and was not checked against the DNA. The CDR3 is 18 amino acids long, termini counted. Germline V gene sequence: CDR1 MNHEY, CDR2 SMNVEV (reference sequence). CDR3 loop: CASSLKGFGTGNTGELYF.

This clonotype is categorized as medium-sized. J is TRBJ2-3 and V is TRBV7-6; D might be TRBD2 (5 bases). The CDR3 loop spans 15 amino acids. V lost 5 bases and J 0 bases, leaving 12 bases between the germline ends. CDR1 is SGHVS, CDR2 FNYEAQ, per germline. CDR3 nucleotide sequence: TGTGCCAGCAGCCTTGGGAGCGGTAGCACAGATACGCAGTATTTT. This translates into CASSLGSGSTDTQYF.

The chain joins TRBV20-1 to TRBJ1-6; 12 nucleotides align to TRBD1. The CDR3 is made up of 15 amino acids. CDR1 DFQATT and CDR2 SNEGSKA come from the germline V gene (reference sequence). V shed 3 bases and J 9 bases; nucleotides not matched to a gene: 6. CDR3 in amino acids: CSARPGTGGFSPLHF. The DNA of the CDR3 is TGCAGTGCTAGGCCCGGGACAGGGGGCTTTTCACCCCTCCACTTT.

By share of the sample, this clonotype is medium-sized (0.01 to 0.1%). The genes are TRBV7-2 and TRBJ1-3; 9 bases map to TRBD1. V lost 5 bases and J lost 10; bases outside the gene matches: 18. CDR3 size: 17 residues. The germline gives CDR1 SGHTA, CDR2 FQGNSA. In DNA form, the CDR3 reads TGTGCCAGCAGCCGGGACAGGGCATCCCGTGGATCGGGGACCATATATTTT. Translated, it gives CASSRDRASRGSGTIYF.

The genes are TRBV6-6 and TRBJ2-3; D not certain. The length of the CDR3 is 14 residues. Germline CDR1 is MNHNY and CDR2 is SVGAGI (reference sequence). V was shortened by 1 base and J by 2 bases, with 7 bases between the two germline ends. CDR3 nucleotides: TGTGCCAGCAGTTACTACGCTCCCACAGATACGCAGTATTTT. It codes for CASSYYAPTDTQYF.

The chain links TRBV12-3 or TRBV12-4 to TRBJ2-7; D remains ambiguous. V was trimmed by 4 bases and J by 6 bases, leaving 7 bases between them. The CDR3 contains 11 residues. In DNA form, the CDR3 reads TGTGCCAGCAGTTCTTCTATCGAGCAGTACTTC. Translation gives CASSSSIEQYF.

This clonotype was counted only a few times. The chain combines TRBV2 with TRBJ2-7, with D hard to call. The CDR3 extends over 14 amino acids. Trimming took 5 bases from V and 2 from J, leaving 13 bases between them. Germline CDR1 SNHLY, CDR2 FYNNEI. The CDR3 region has the DNA TGTGCCAGCAGTAACCTGGCCAGCGCCTACGAGCAGTACTTC. It codes for CASSNLASAYEQYF. The whole variable domain, filled in from reference TRBV2 and TRBJ2-7, reads EPEVTQTPSHQVTQMGQEVILRCVPISNHLYFYWYRQILGQKVEFLVSFYNNEISEKSEIFDDQFSVERPDGSNFTLKIRSTKLEDSAMYFCASSNLASAYEQYFGPGTRLTVT.

The chain carries TRBV5-4 and TRBJ2-7, with D possibly called TRBD1 or TRBD2 (5 bases each). The germline CDR1 and CDR2 sequences are SGHNT and YYREEE (reference sequence). The CDR3 sequence is 13 residues long. Trimming removed 2 bases at V and 0 bases at J, with 6 bases between. CDR3: CASSFGTSYEQYF. CDR3 coding DNA: TGTGCCAGCAGCTTTGGGACCTCCTACGAGCAGTACTTC. The full variable domain, with the rest looked up from reference TRBV5-4 and TRBJ2-7, is ETGVTQSPTHLIKTRGQQVTLRCSSQSGHNTVSWYQQALGQGPQFIFQYYREEENGRGNFPPRFSGLQFPNYSSELNVNALELDDSALYLCASSFGTSYEQYFGPGTRLTVT.

The chain combines TRBV6-4 with TRBJ2-2; D is undetermined. Germline lookup yields CDR1 MRHNA and CDR2 SNTAGT. The V and J ends lost 3 bases and 5 bases respectively, with 7 bases between them. CDR3 size: 13 residues. In DNA form, the CDR3 reads TGTGCCAGCAGTGAGCGCAGGACCGGGGAGCTGTTTTTT. Translating it yields CASSERRTGELFF.

There are a few counts of this clonotype. The V gene is TRBV18, the J gene TRBJ2-1; 10 nucleotides line up with TRBD1. V shed 0 bases, J shed 6 bases, and the junction held 2 bases outside the gene matches. There are 15 residues in the CDR3. CDR1 KGHSH and CDR2 LQKENI come from the germline V gene. The CDR3 loop reads CASSPPGQGINEQFF. Here the CDR3 DNA reads TGTGCCAGCTCACCACCGGGACAGGGGATCAATGAGCAGTTCTTC.

This sequence joins TRBV10-3 and TRBJ2-7; 15 bases match TRBD2. The CDR3 runs to 13 residues. CDR1 and CDR2 from the germline V gene are ENHRY and SYGVKD. V dropped 11 bases and J dropped 6; count of bases not matched to a gene: 5. This chain's CDR3 is CAGTGLAGGEQYF. CDR3 DNA sequence: TGTGCCGGCACGGGACTAGCGGGAGGCGAGCAGTACTTC.

By sample fraction, this clonotype is medium-sized (0.01 to 0.1%). The rearrangement joins TRBV20-1 to TRBJ2-7; TRBD1 aligns across 9 bases. With 4 bases clipped from V and 3 bases from J, the junction kept 7 bases outside the gene matches. The CDR3 is made up of 14 amino acids. The germline V gene has CDR1 DFQATT and CDR2 SNEGSKA (reference sequence). This CDR3 is CSAKGTGIIYEQYF. CDR3 nucleotide sequence: TGCAGTGCTAAAGGGACAGGGATCATCTACGAGCAGTACTTC.

This clonotype appeared a few times. V and J are TRBV24-1 and TRBJ2-1; weak D call: TRBD1 (5 bases). CDR3 length equals 16 residues. Between the trimmed V and J ends, which lost 7 bases and 6 bases, there was a span of 21 bases. Germline-derived CDR1 and CDR2 are KGHDR and SFDVKD. The CDR3 region is CATRGPGHLRGNEQFF. For the CDR3, the DNA is TGTGCCACCAGGGGTCCTGGACACCTTAGAGGCAATGAGCAGTTCTTC.

In its sample, this clonotype is medium-sized. The chain carries TRBV7-8 and TRBJ2-7; 8 nucleotides agree with TRBD1. The CDR3 contains 14 residues. Trimming at V came to 1 base and at J to 5 bases, leaving 4 bases not matched to a gene. Germline values: CDR1 SGHVS, CDR2 FQNEAQ. The CDR3 DNA sequence: TGTGCCAGCAGCTTAGTTGGGACAGGCCACGAGCAGTACTTC. Its translation is CASSLVGTGHEQYF.

This clonotype turned up a few times. The genes are TRBV10-3 and TRBJ2-7; a possible D gene is TRBD2 (5 bases). Germline V lookup: CDR1 ENHRY, CDR2 SYGVKD. V shed 8 bases and J shed 3 bases, with 8 bases lying between them. The CDR3 covers 11 residues. DNA of the CDR3: TGTGCCATCGGAGGCAACTACGAGCAGTACTTC. As protein: CAIGGNYEQYF.